The present T cell receptor (beta chain) was sequenced within a study of glioma-infiltrating T cells. About the study: Presurgical dexamethasone in glioma patients lasted six or fewer days.

Germline V gives CDR1 SGHNT, CDR2 YYREEE (reference sequence). The V gene end was trimmed by 1 base and the J gene end by 5 bases; junction bases not matched to a gene: 2. The CDR3 sequence is 14 residues long. The study, taken as a whole, reports: Shared blood CDR3 signature motifs marked patients with low tissue-blood divergence. Very few CDR3 sequences were shared between tissue and blood.

Remarks on this clonotype: Its antigen is not known.

Amplification of TCR alpha and beta CDR3 regions from RNA used iRepertoire nested multiplex PCR. A single record per CDR3 protein comes from TCRdb applying MiXCR to the multiplex PCR reads. This sample has 300,000 to 450,000 distinct CDR3 sequences; around 45% occur once, and the top ten carry around 13%. The sample consisted of glioma tissue, nonneoplastic brain tissue, or PBMCs (not recorded which). The chain combines TRBV5-4 with TRBJ2-5; 10 bases match TRBD2. The clonotype was recovered from a human donor with low-grade glioma or glioblastoma, undergoing nonglioma brain surgery, or in good health (not recorded which). CDR3 DNA sequence: TGTGCCAGCAGCTTGAATAGCGGGAGGGAGACCCAGTACTTC. It codes for CASSLNSGRETQYF.